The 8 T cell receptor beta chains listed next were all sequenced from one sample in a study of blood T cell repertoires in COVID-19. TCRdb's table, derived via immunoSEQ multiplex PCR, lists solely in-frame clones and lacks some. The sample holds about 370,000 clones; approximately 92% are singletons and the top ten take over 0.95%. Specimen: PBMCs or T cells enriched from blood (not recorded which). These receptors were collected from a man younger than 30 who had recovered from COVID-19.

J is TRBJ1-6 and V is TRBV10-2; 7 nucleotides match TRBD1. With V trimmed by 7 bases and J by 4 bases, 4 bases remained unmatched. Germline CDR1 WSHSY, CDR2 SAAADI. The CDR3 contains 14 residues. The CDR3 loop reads CASISGQYNSPLHF. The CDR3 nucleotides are TGCGCCAGCATCTCGGGACAGTATAATTCACCCCTCCACTTT.

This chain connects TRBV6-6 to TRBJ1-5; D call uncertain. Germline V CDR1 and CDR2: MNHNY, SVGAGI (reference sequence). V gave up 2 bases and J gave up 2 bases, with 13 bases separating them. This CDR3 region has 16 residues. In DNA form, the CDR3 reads TGTGCCAGCAGTTACCCCGCTATCGAGGGCAATCAGCCCCAGCATTTT. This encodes CASSYPAIEGNQPQHF.

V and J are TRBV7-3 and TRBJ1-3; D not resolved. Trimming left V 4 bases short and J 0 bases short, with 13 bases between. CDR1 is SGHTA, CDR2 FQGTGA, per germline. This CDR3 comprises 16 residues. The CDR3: CASSSPERSSGNTIYF. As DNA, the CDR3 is TGTGCCAGCAGCTCCCCTGAGAGGAGCTCTGGAAACACCATATATTTT.

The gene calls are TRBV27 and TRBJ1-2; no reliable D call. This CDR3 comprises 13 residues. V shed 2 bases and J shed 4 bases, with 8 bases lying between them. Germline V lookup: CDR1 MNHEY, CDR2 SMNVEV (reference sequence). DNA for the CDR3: TGTGCCAGCAGTTTACGTCCCAGCTATGGCTACACCTTC. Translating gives CASSLRPSYGYTF.

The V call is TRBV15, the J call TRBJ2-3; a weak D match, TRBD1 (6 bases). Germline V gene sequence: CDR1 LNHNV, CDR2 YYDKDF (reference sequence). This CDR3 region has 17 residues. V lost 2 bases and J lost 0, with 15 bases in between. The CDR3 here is CATSRSKDSLSTDTQYF. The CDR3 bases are TGTGCCACCAGCAGATCTAAGGACAGCCTAAGCACAGATACGCAGTATTTT.

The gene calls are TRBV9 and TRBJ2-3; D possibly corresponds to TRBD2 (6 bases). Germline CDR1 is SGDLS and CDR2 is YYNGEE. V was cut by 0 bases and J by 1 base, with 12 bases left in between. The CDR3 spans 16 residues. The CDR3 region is CASSVAPGTGTDTQYF. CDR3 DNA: TGTGCCAGCAGCGTAGCCCCAGGGACTGGCACAGATACGCAGTATTTT.

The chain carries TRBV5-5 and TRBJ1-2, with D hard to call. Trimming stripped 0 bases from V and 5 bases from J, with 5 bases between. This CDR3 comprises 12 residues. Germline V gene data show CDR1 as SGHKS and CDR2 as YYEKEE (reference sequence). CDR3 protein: CASSLVQYGYTF. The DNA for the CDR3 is TGTGCCAGCAGCTTGGTTCAGTATGGCTACACCTTC. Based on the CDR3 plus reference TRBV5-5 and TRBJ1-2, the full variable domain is DAGVTQSPTHLIKTRGQQVTLRCSPISGHKSVSWYQQVLGQGPQFIFQYYEKEERGRGNFPDRFSARQFPNYSSELNVNALLLGDSALYLCASSLVQYGYTFGSGTRLTVV.

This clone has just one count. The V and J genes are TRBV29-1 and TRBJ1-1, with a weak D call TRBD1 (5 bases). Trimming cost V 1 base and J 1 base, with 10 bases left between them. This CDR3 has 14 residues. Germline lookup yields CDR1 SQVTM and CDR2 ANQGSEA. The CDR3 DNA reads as TGCAGCGTTGAAGTGGCAGGGCAGAACACTGAAGCTTTCTTT. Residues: CSVEVAGQNTEAFF. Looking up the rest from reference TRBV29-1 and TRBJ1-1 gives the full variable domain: SAVISQKPSRDICQRGTSLTIQCQVDSQVTMMFWYRQQPGQSLTLIATANQGSEATYESGFVIDKFPISRPNLTFSTLTVSNMSPEDSSIYLCSVEVAGQNTEAFFGQGTRLTVV.